These 25 T cell receptor beta chains originate from one sample sequenced in a study of cytomegalovirus exposure and HLA in healthy donors. Sequencing used immunoSEQ multiplex PCR; TCRdb keeps in-frame clones, though not all of them. The data show roughly 300,000 clones, 85% to 90% seen once. The specimen was PBMCs. Every receptor here comes from a woman younger than 35 in good health and CMV-seronegative.

The chain links TRBV5-6 to TRBJ2-2, with D perhaps matching TRBD1 (6 bases). The V end lost 1 base, the J end lost 3 bases, and 10 bases lay between the germline ends. This CDR3 contains 15 residues. Per germline, CDR1 SGHDT and CDR2 YYEEEE. CDR3 amino acids: CASSLQDRHTGELFF. CDR3 nucleotide sequence: TGTGCCAGCAGCTTGCAGGACAGACACACCGGGGAGCTGTTTTTT.

This clone occurred once. V and J are TRBV19 and TRBJ1-5; no clear D gene. There are 14 residues in the CDR3. Per the germline V gene, CDR1 is LNHDA and CDR2 is SQIVND (reference sequence). V lost 0 bases to trimming and J lost 0 bases, with 3 bases between them. The CDR3 DNA is TGTGCCAGTAGTATAGACCATAGCAATCAGCCCCAGCATTTT. Amino acid sequence: CASSIDHSNQPQHF.

The rearrangement links TRBV19 to TRBJ1-2; 7 nucleotides line up with TRBD1. CDR1 LNHDA and CDR2 SQIVND come from the germline V gene (reference sequence). V was clipped by 9 bases and J by 5 bases; unmatched bases: 12. This CDR3 has 14 amino acids. CDR3 bases: TGTGCCAGCCGCTCCCCGGGACAGACATATGGCTACACCTTC. This gives the protein CASRSPGQTYGYTF. The full variable domain, completed using reference TRBV19 and TRBJ1-2, is DGGITQSPKYLFRKEGQNVTLSCEQNLNHDAMYWYRQDPGQGLRLIYYSQIVNDFQKGDIAEGYSVSREKKESFPLTVTSAQKNPTAFYLCASRSPGQTYGYTFGSGTRLTVV.

V is TRBV7-2 and J is TRBJ1-2; 12 nucleotides align to TRBD1. Germline CDR1 and CDR2: SGHTA and FQGNSA. V was clipped by 5 bases and J by 8 bases; unmatched bases: 9. The CDR3 sequence is 15 residues long. CDR3 in amino acids: CASSTRGQGARGYTF. CDR3 nucleotides: TGTGCCAGCAGCACAAGGGGACAGGGGGCCCGGGGCTACACCTTC.

V gene TRBV4-1 combines with J gene TRBJ2-1, with D possibly being TRBD2 (6 bases). Germline CDR1 MGHRA, CDR2 YSYEKL. Trimming stripped 5 bases from V and 6 bases from J, with 23 bases between. This CDR3 spans 17 amino acids. The CDR3 spells CASSASGSLNPRNEQFF. The CDR3 nucleotides read TGCGCCAGCAGCGCATCCGGGAGCCTCAATCCCCGCAATGAGCAGTTCTTC.

This chain joins TRBV19 and TRBJ1-5; D is perhaps TRBD1 (5 bases). From germline, CDR1 is LNHDA and CDR2 SQIVND (reference sequence). V was clipped by 5 bases and J by 7 bases, with 27 bases between them. CDR3 size: 18 residues. Here the CDR3 DNA reads TGTGCCAGTAGTCTTAGCTTGACCGGCCGGGACTCCCGGCAGCCCCAGCATTTT. Translated: CASSLSLTGRDSRQPQHF.

The gene calls are TRBV7-2 and TRBJ2-7; the D gene is possibly TRBD1 (6 bases). The V gene lost 0 bases and the J gene lost 6 bases, with 12 bases spanning the gap. CDR3 length: 14 residues. The germline V gene encodes CDR1 SGHTA and CDR2 FQGNSA. CDR3 bases: TGTGCCAGCAGCTTAGCGGCCAGGGGTTCCGAGCAGTACTTC. This encodes CASSLAARGSEQYF.

The CDR3 loop reads CSVVRKGDAEAFF. In DNA form, the CDR3 reads TGCAGCGTTGTGAGAAAGGGAGACGCTGAAGCTTTCTTT. This chain links TRBV29-1 with TRBJ1-1; no reliable D call. CDR3 length: 13 amino acids. Germline V lookup: CDR1 SQVTM, CDR2 ANQGSEA. V was pared by 4 bases and J by 6 bases, with 15 bases between.

Written as DNA, the CDR3 is TGTGCCAGCGCGGGGAACTATGGCTACACCTTC. As protein: CASAGNYGYTF. V usage is TRBV28 and J usage is TRBJ1-2; the D is unclear. Per the germline V gene, CDR1 is MDHEN and CDR2 is SYDVKM. The V and J ends lost 8 bases and 2 bases respectively, with 6 bases between them. The CDR3 runs to 11 residues.

This clone was observed a single time. The CDR3 sequence: CASSWAGRSYEQYF. The CDR3 DNA follows: TGTGCCAGCAGTTGGGCGGGGAGGTCCTACGAGCAGTACTTC. The rearrangement joins TRBV28 to TRBJ2-7; D is perhaps TRBD2 (6 bases). Germline lookup yields CDR1 MDHEN and CDR2 SYDVKM. The germline V and J ends were trimmed by 4 bases and 1 base, with 11 bases remaining between them. The CDR3 is 14 amino acids.

The CDR3 sequence is CASSFGTSGSHNEQFF. The CDR3 DNA reads as TGTGCCAGCAGTTTCGGGACTAGCGGGAGCCACAATGAGCAGTTCTTC. This rearrangement joins TRBV27 to TRBJ2-1, with 14 bases identical to TRBD2. Looked up from germline, CDR1 is MNHEY and CDR2 is SMNVEV (reference sequence). This CDR3 has 16 amino acids. The junction had 3 bases not matched to a gene; V was cut back by 3 bases and J by 5 bases.

This clone appeared a few times. The chain couples TRBV5-6 to TRBJ2-1, with D unclear. Germline V CDR1 and CDR2: SGHDT, YYEEEE. Trimming removed 5 bases at V and 9 bases at J, with 9 bases between. The CDR3 extends over 11 amino acids. CDR3 in DNA: TGTGCCAGCAGTTACATCTCTGAGCAGTTCTTC. Translated, it gives CASSYISEQFF.

This chain links TRBV9 with TRBJ2-1; no firm D call. The germline gives CDR1 SGDLS, CDR2 YYNGEE. This CDR3 comprises 15 residues. V was shortened by 2 bases and J by 1 base, with 10 bases between the two germline ends. This CDR3 reads CASSVAWSSYNEQFF. The CDR3, as DNA: TGTGCCAGCAGCGTTGCCTGGAGTTCCTACAATGAGCAGTTCTTC.

The rearrangement uses TRBV4-1 and TRBJ1-1; D remains ambiguous. CDR3 length: 14 amino acids. CDR1 and CDR2 from the germline V gene are MGHRA and YSYEKL. Trimming pared 3 bases from V and 1 base from J, leaving 9 bases between. The CDR3 loop is CASSHIGENTEAFF. The CDR3 DNA is TGCGCCAGCAGCCACATAGGAGAGAACACTGAAGCTTTCTTT.

The rearrangement links TRBV27 to TRBJ1-2, with D perhaps matching TRBD1 (6 bases). Per the germline V gene, CDR1 is MNHEY and CDR2 is SMNVEV (reference sequence). Trimming pared 0 bases from V and 8 bases from J, leaving 19 bases between. The CDR3 totals 16 residues. The DNA of the CDR3 is TGTGCCAGCAGTTTATCGGGGACAATTTCCACTTGGGGCTACACCTTC. As protein: CASSLSGTISTWGYTF.

The rearrangement links TRBV28 to TRBJ2-5; D perhaps matches TRBD2 (5 bases). Trimming stripped 3 bases from V and 5 bases from J, with 10 bases between. The CDR3 is 13 amino acids. The germline CDR1 and CDR2 sequences are MDHEN and SYDVKM. CDR3 nucleotides: TGTGCCAGCAGTTTCCGGACTCCGGAGACCCAGTACTTC. This gives the protein CASSFRTPETQYF.

The CDR3 DNA reads as TGTGCCAGTAGTATAGCGGGGGGTGGCAATCAGCCCCAGCATTTT. Amino acid sequence: CASSIAGGGNQPQHF. The chain carries TRBV19 and TRBJ1-5; D perhaps matches TRBD1 (5 bases). V gave up 1 base and J gave up 2 bases, with 9 bases separating them. Germline V CDR1 and CDR2: LNHDA, SQIVND (reference sequence). The CDR3 length is 15 residues.

This chain connects TRBV7-8 to TRBJ1-6; D is undetermined. V dropped 5 bases and J dropped 0 bases, with 8 bases sitting between them. The germline V gene encodes CDR1 SGHVS and CDR2 FQNEAQ. This CDR3 has 15 amino acids. The CDR3 loop reads CASSLRDSYNSPLHF. DNA for the CDR3: TGTGCCAGCAGCCTTCGAGACTCCTATAATTCACCCCTCCACTTT.

The chain couples TRBV5-1 to TRBJ1-2, with D unclear. V lost 2 bases and J lost 2, with 10 bases in between. The CDR3 sequence is 14 residues long. Germline CDR1 and CDR2: SGHRS and YFSETQ. The CDR3 here is CASSLDGLNYGYTF. CDR3 DNA: TGCGCCAGCAGCTTAGACGGACTGAACTATGGCTACACCTTC.

This clone has just one count. The chain combines TRBV7-7 with TRBJ2-5, with D perhaps TRBD2 (6 bases). Germline V gene lookup returns CDR1 SSHAT and CDR2 FNYEAQ (reference sequence). Between the trimmed V and J ends, which lost 1 base and 5 bases, there was a span of 17 bases. The length of the CDR3 is 16 residues. CDR3 loop: CASSLGGVGRGETQYF. In nucleotides, the CDR3 is TGTGCCAGCAGCTTAGGGGGAGTCGGGAGAGGGGAGACCCAGTACTTC.

The rearrangement uses TRBV4-1 and TRBJ2-2; 9 bases are a match to TRBD1. Germline CDR1 MGHRA, CDR2 YSYEKL. The V gene end was trimmed by 4 bases and the J gene end by 6 bases; junction bases not matched to a gene: 3. There are 14 residues in the CDR3. DNA of the CDR3: TGCGCCAGCAGCCCGACAGGGGGGGCCGGGGAGCTGTTTTTT. Amino acids: CASSPTGGAGELFF.

This rearrangement joins TRBV6-1 to TRBJ2-2; D call uncertain. The CDR3 runs to 11 residues. The ends were cut back, 7 bases at V and 7 bases at J, with 7 bases in the middle. Germline assignment: CDR1 MNHNS and CDR2 SASEGT. The CDR3 sequence: CASNYGGELFF. Written as DNA, the CDR3 is TGTGCCAGCAATTACGGCGGGGAGCTGTTTTTT.

This clone was detected only once. The chain couples TRBV5-1 to TRBJ2-3; D remains unclear. The CDR3 runs to 14 residues. Per germline, CDR1 SGHRS and CDR2 YFSETQ. Trimming removed 0 bases at V and 2 bases at J, with 7 bases between. CDR3 in amino acids: CASSLDSPTDTQYF. The CDR3 DNA sequence: TGCGCCAGCAGCTTGGACTCTCCCACAGATACGCAGTATTTT.

The chain carries TRBV5-4 and TRBJ2-1; maybe TRBD1 (5 bases). The CDR3 consists of 13 residues. Germline loops: CDR1 SGHNT, CDR2 YYREEE (reference sequence). Trimming took off 6 bases at V and 7 bases at J, with 14 bases between the two ends. The CDR3 protein is CASNGRGKNEQFF. CDR3 sequence (DNA): TGTGCCAGCAACGGAAGGGGAAAAAATGAGCAGTTCTTC.

The V call is TRBV7-6, the J call TRBJ2-1; 7 bases align to TRBD2. This CDR3 spans 15 amino acids. The trim removed 1 base at V and 3 bases at J, leaving 3 bases unmatched. The germline V gene encodes CDR1 SGHVS and CDR2 FNYEAQ. CDR3: CASSLGLAVYNEQFF. The DNA for the CDR3 is TGTGCCAGCAGCTTAGGCCTAGCGGTCTACAATGAGCAGTTCTTC. Full variable domain (outside the CDR3, taken from reference TRBV7-6 and TRBJ2-1): GAGVSQSPRYKVTKRGQDVALRCDPISGHVSLYWYRQALGQGPEFLTYFNYEAQQDKSGLPNDRFSAERPEGSISTLTIQRTEQRDSAMYRCASSLGLAVYNEQFFGPGTRLTVL.